This paragraph reports one T cell receptor (beta chain). As yet, its antigen is unknown. TCRdb reprocessed the 5' RACE reads via MiXCR and lists one record per CDR3 protein. The sample contains around 530,000 distinct CDR3 sequences, approximately 14% of which appear only once. The sample originates from a study of identical twins. Whole-study results and caveats: Zero-insertion analyses were open to partial confounding by invariant MAIT and iNKT cells. Out-of-frame alpha sequences common to twins were enriched for low generation probability. The same donors were not followed; conclusions instead depended on cross-sectional statistical analysis.

The germline gives CDR1 SGHDT, CDR2 YYEEEE. Trimming stripped 3 bases from V and 3 bases from J, with 18 bases between. This CDR3 comprises 16 residues. These data were likewise used in another study, on yellow fever vaccine responses in identical twins.

The chain has TRBV5-6 and TRBJ1-1, with a tentative D call TRBD1 (5 bases). The TCR originated in a young woman in good health. The sequenced material came from CD4+ T cells sorted from blood. The CDR3 protein is CASSSLSDLGDTEAFF. DNA for the CDR3: TGTGCCAGCAGCTCGTTGTCGGATTTAGGGGACACTGAAGCTTTCTTT.